The 15 T cell receptor beta chains presented below share a single source sample, sequenced in a study of CD8 T cells in ankylosing spondylitis. Study-wide points: Seemingly characteristic of ankylosing spondylitis blood was a TCR beta motif consisting of several highly homologous variants.

These TCRs' antigens remain unknown. TCRdb re-called the 5' RACE reads with MiXCR, one entry per CDR3 protein. The sample has about 540,000 distinct CDR3 sequences; roughly 12% are singletons. The sequenced sample consisted of blood, either unsorted or a sorted T cell fraction (not recorded which). The receptors stem from a male donor with ankylosing spondylitis.

V usage is TRBV4-2 and J usage is TRBJ2-2; 14 bases agree with TRBD2. Trimming at V came to 1 base and at J to 3 bases, leaving 1 base not matched to a gene. CDR1 and CDR2 (germline): LGHNA, YNFKEQ. This CDR3 contains 17 residues. The DNA of the CDR3 is TGTGCCAGCAGCCAAGGGACTAGCGGGGGGTACACCGGGGAGCTGTTTTTT. It yields the protein CASSQGTSGGYTGELFF.

In this sample, this clonotype turned up a few times. The rearrangement links TRBV3-1 to TRBJ1-5, with D uncertain. The CDR3 runs to 16 residues. The V and J ends lost 1 base and 2 bases respectively, with 12 bases between them. Germline loops: CDR1 LGHDT, CDR2 YNNKEL (reference sequence). This chain's CDR3 is CASSQAGSGGNQPQHF. The CDR3 DNA reads as TGTGCCAGCAGCCAAGCGGGGTCAGGTGGCAATCAGCCCCAGCATTTT.

This clonotype has more than one count but fewer than ten. This chain links TRBV20-1 with TRBJ2-7, with D maybe TRBD2 (5 bases). V lost 8 bases and J lost 3, with 14 bases in between. Germline CDR1 reads DFQATT; CDR2 reads SNEGSKA (reference sequence). CDR3 length: 12 residues. The CDR3 protein is CSLSIGSYEQYF. In DNA, the CDR3 is TGCAGTCTATCAATTGGGAGCTACGAGCAGTACTTC.

This clonotype appeared a few times. The J gene is TRBJ2-3, the V gene TRBV20-1; the D gene could be TRBD1 or TRBD2 (5 bases each). Germline V gives CDR1 DFQATT, CDR2 SNEGSKA (reference sequence). V shed 3 bases and J shed 1 base, with 14 bases lying between them. This CDR3 is 15 amino acids long. For the CDR3, the DNA is TGCAGTGCTAGCGGGGCACCCATGGGCACAGATACGCAGTATTTT. Its translation is CSASGAPMGTDTQYF.

In DNA form, the CDR3 reads TGTGCCACCAGCGTCCGGGACAGGGGTAACTATGGCTACACCTTC. As protein: CATSVRDRGNYGYTF. This chain links TRBV15 with TRBJ1-2; the match to TRBD1 covers 10 bases. The CDR3 has 15 residues. V lost 5 bases, J lost 1 base, and 4 bases stayed unmatched. Germline V gives CDR1 LNHNV, CDR2 YYDKDF (reference sequence).

This rearrangement joins TRBV10-2 to TRBJ1-1; 11 nucleotides agree with TRBD1. The V gene end was trimmed by 6 bases and the J gene end by 4 bases; junction bases not matched to a gene: 7. This CDR3 comprises 15 residues. From germline, CDR1 is WSHSY and CDR2 SAAADI. CDR3 protein: CASRGTGGSGTEAFF. The DNA of the CDR3 is TGCGCCAGCAGAGGGACAGGGGGTTCGGGCACTGAAGCTTTCTTT.

This clonotype was recorded a few times. The J gene is TRBJ1-5, the V gene TRBV20-1, with TRBD1 matching over 7 bases. CDR1 is DFQATT, CDR2 SNEGSKA, per germline (reference sequence). Trimming at V came to 5 bases and at J to 2 bases, leaving 9 bases not matched to a gene. This CDR3 is built from 15 residues. CDR3 in amino acids: CSAVDRYGGNQPQHF. CDR3 sequence (DNA): TGCAGTGCTGTGGACAGGTACGGGGGCAATCAGCCCCAGCATTTT.

The V call is TRBV5-8, the J call TRBJ2-7, with D unresolved. CDR3 length: 13 residues. V was trimmed by 4 bases and J by 3 bases, leaving 11 bases between them. Germline V gene sequence: CDR1 SGHTS, CDR2 YDEGEE. CDR3 bases: TGTGCCAGCAGCCCAGACCCCCTCTACGAGCAGTACGTC. This codes for CASSPDPLYEQYV.

This clonotype came up many times. The chain is built from TRBV12-3 or TRBV12-4 and TRBJ1-2; a weak D match, TRBD1 (6 bases). This CDR3 is built from 13 residues. V was pared by 5 bases and J by 7 bases, with 14 bases between. CDR3 region: CASSTITGSGYTF. In DNA form, the CDR3 reads TGTGCCAGCAGTACCATTACAGGGTCTGGCTACACCTTC.

CDR3 loop: CASSVDSLNTEAFF. CDR3 in DNA: TGTGCCAGCAGCGTGGACAGTCTGAACACTGAAGCTTTCTTT. The rearrangement joins TRBV3-1 to TRBJ1-1; perhaps TRBD1 as D (6 bases). CDR3 length equals 14 residues. V lost 5 bases, J lost 0 bases, and 10 bases lay in between. CDR1 and CDR2 (germline): LGHDT, YNNKEL (reference sequence). The full variable domain, its missing parts supplied by reference TRBV3-1 and TRBJ1-1, is DTAVSQTPKYLVTQMGNDKSIKCEQNLGHDTMYWYKQDSKKFLKIMFSYNNKELIINETVPNRFSPKSPDKAHLNLHINSLELGDSAVYFCASSVDSLNTEAFFGQGTRLTVV.

The chain links TRBV29-1 to TRBJ2-1, with 9 bases identical to TRBD2. V shed 7 bases and J 4 bases; nucleotides not matched to a gene: 5. The length of the CDR3 is 13 residues. Germline V gives CDR1 SQVTM, CDR2 ANQGSEA. CDR3 nucleotide sequence: TGCAGCGCCGAGACTAGCGGTTACAATGAGCAGTTCTTC. This translates into CSAETSGYNEQFF.

This clonotype was seen repeatedly, ten times or more. J is TRBJ1-4 and V is TRBV20-1; D unclear. V dropped 2 bases and J dropped 5 bases, with 9 bases sitting between them. The CDR3 totals 13 residues. Per germline, CDR1 DFQATT and CDR2 SNEGSKA (reference sequence). For the CDR3, the DNA is TGCAGTGCTAGAAGACAACCCAATGAAAAACTGTTTTTT. Translating it yields CSARRQPNEKLFF.

This chain connects TRBV29-1 to TRBJ1-2, with 7 bases aligning to TRBD1. This CDR3 is built from 13 residues. V lost 3 bases, J lost 7 bases, and 8 bases stayed unmatched. Germline-derived CDR1 and CDR2 are SQVTM and ANQGSEA. The CDR3 reads CSVDGTTGSGYTF. In nucleotides, the CDR3 is TGCAGCGTTGACGGGACGACAGGGTCTGGCTACACCTTC. Using reference TRBV29-1 and TRBJ1-2 for the parts outside the CDR3, the full variable domain is SAVISQKPSRDICQRGTSLTIQCQVDSQVTMMFWYRQQPGQSLTLIATANQGSEATYESGFVIDKFPISRPNLTFSTLTVSNMSPEDSSIYLCSVDGTTGSGYTFGSGTRLTVV.

The chain links TRBV29-1 to TRBJ2-5; TRBD2 aligns across 8 bases. The CDR3 runs 12 residues. The germline CDR1 and CDR2 sequences are SQVTM and ANQGSEA. V gave up 7 bases and J gave up 4 bases; unmatched junction bases: 5. The CDR3 DNA sequence: TGCAGCGCCGGGACTAGGGGAGAGACCCAGTACTTC. Translation gives CSAGTRGETQYF. Combining the CDR3 with reference TRBV29-1 and TRBJ2-5 gives the whole variable domain SAVISQKPSRDICQRGTSLTIQCQVDSQVTMMFWYRQQPGQSLTLIATANQGSEATYESGFVIDKFPISRPNLTFSTLTVSNMSPEDSSIYLCSAGTRGETQYFGPGTRLLVL.

This chain uses TRBV20-1 with TRBJ1-5, with 8 bases that match TRBD1. With 6 bases clipped from V and 5 bases from J, the junction kept 9 bases outside the gene matches. Germline V gives CDR1 DFQATT, CDR2 SNEGSKA (reference sequence). The CDR3 is made up of 14 amino acids. This CDR3 is CSAPGTGYDQPQHF. CDR3 DNA: TGCAGTGCACCCGGGACAGGTTATGATCAGCCCCAGCATTTT.